A selection of T cell receptor beta chains follows, all from one sample in a study of shared clonotypes between healthy human individuals. Generated by immunoSEQ multiplex PCR, the TCRdb table keeps only in-frame clones and is missing some. The table has around 1.9 million clones, 93% seen once. The sequencing input was naive CD8+ T cells from PBMCs. The receptor source for this set is a man aged 18 to 35 in good health. Some clones in this sample may be carry-over from other donors' samples. CDR3s include the opening cysteine and the closing phenylalanine or tryptophan. D genes are given only for firm matches. A row's size may be missing; if present it is once, few, many or a size class.

j_call clone_size cdr3_length v_call d_call cdr3_aa cdr3_nt
TRBJ2-2 . 15 TRBV10-3 TRBD1 CAISGQGASTGELFF TGTGCCATCAGCGGACAGGGGGCGTCCACCGGGGAGCTGTTTTTT
TRBJ2-2 . 15 TRBV19 . CASSIPKKNTGELFF TGTGCCAGTAGTATACCCAAGAAGAACACCGGGGAGCTGTTTTTT
TRBJ1-5 . 13 TRBV19 . CASSMKGWEPQHF TGTGCCAGTAGTATGAAGGGATGGGAGCCCCAGCATTTT
TRBJ2-5 . 17 TRBV13 TRBD2 CASSPRLSGALQETQYF TGTGCCAGCAGCCCAAGACTTAGCGGGGCGCTCCAAGAGACCCAGTACTTC
TRBJ1-5 . 13 TRBV28 . CASSSPTVQPQHF TGTGCCAGCAGTTCACCGACGGTGCAGCCCCAGCATTTT
TRBJ2-2 . 14 TRBV9 . CASSVAGNTGELFF TGTGCCAGCAGCGTAGCAGGAAACACCGGGGAGCTGTTTTTT
TRBJ2-7 . 16 TRBV27 TRBD1 CASSQSTGVITYEQYF TGTGCCAGCAGCCAAAGCACAGGGGTCATAACCTACGAGCAGTACTTC
TRBJ2-7 . 14 TRBV4-3 . CASSQSRAYYEQYF TGCGCCAGCAGCCAGTCCCGGGCTTACTACGAGCAGTACTTC
TRBJ2-7 once 14 TRBV28 . CASRGVALSYEQYF TGTGCCAGCAGGGGGGTAGCTCTCTCCTACGAGCAGTACTTC
TRBJ2-7 . 13 TRBV30 . CAWSVGRGEKQYF TGTGCCTGGAGTGTAGGAAGGGGGGAGAAGCAGTACTTC
TRBJ2-1 . 15 TRBV5-1 TRBD2 CATYERAGDLSEQFF TGCGCCACCTATGAGAGAGCGGGAGATCTTAGTGAGCAGTTCTTC
TRBJ2-7 . 15 TRBV19 . CASSIGAGSSYEQYF TGTGCCAGTAGTATCGGGGCAGGGAGCTCCTACGAGCAGTACTTC
TRBJ1-1 . 14 TRBV9 . CASSLRTGNTEAFF TGTGCCAGCAGCTTGCGGACGGGGAACACTGAAGCTTTCTTT
TRBJ2-2 . 16 TRBV4-1 TRBD2 CASSHGTSGSTGELFF TGCGCCAGCAGCCACGGAACTAGCGGGAGCACCGGGGAGCTGTTTTTT
TRBJ1-2 . 14 TRBV30 . CACARQRSVDSYTF TGTGCCTGCGCCCGACAGAGAAGCGTGGATAGCTACACCTTC
TRBJ2-7 . 15 TRBV4-1 . CASSQETAPTYEQYF TGCGCCAGCAGCCAAGAAACTGCTCCTACCTACGAGCAGTACTTC
TRBJ2-3 . 16 TRBV13 . CASSWRAHSDTDTQYF TGTGCCAGCAGCTGGAGAGCGCACAGCGACACAGATACGCAGTATTTT
TRBJ2-1 . 16 TRBV5-8 TRBD2 CASSLRASGRENEQFF TGTGCCAGCAGCTTGAGGGCTAGCGGGAGGGAGAATGAGCAGTTCTTC
TRBJ1-1 . 12 TRBV29-1 . CSASGVGAEAFF TGCAGCGCCTCCGGGGTTGGCGCTGAAGCTTTCTTT
TRBJ2-3 . 16 TRBV18 . CASSPGKAIGTDTQYF TGTGCCAGCTCACCAGGGAAGGCGATAGGAACAGATACGCAGTATTTT
TRBJ2-7 . 15 TRBV7-8 . CASTPPYGSSYEQYF TGTGCCAGCACCCCTCCCTACGGGAGTTCCTACGAGCAGTACTTC
TRBJ2-5 . 15 TRBV30 TRBD2 CAWSWTSGSGETQYF TGTGCCTGGAGTTGGACTAGCGGGAGTGGGGAGACCCAGTACTTC
TRBJ2-7 . 16 TRBV5-1 TRBD2 CASRQGGTSGTLEQYF TGCGCCAGCAGACAGGGAGGGACTAGCGGAACCCTTGAGCAGTACTTC
TRBJ2-1 . 16 TRBV4-3 TRBD2 CASSQTRLAESNEQFF TGCGCCAGCAGCCAAACCCGACTAGCGGAGAGCAATGAGCAGTTCTTC
TRBJ2-5 . 14 TRBV6-4 TRBD1 CASSDANRGETQYF TGTGCCAGCAGTGACGCGAACAGGGGTGAGACCCAGTACTTC
TRBJ2-7 . 14 TRBV28 . CASSSPVVSYEQYF TGTGCCAGCAGTTCCCCGGTAGTTTCGTACGAGCAGTACTTC
TRBJ2-5 . 14 TRBV7-6 . CASSLEGTKETQYF TGTGCCAGCAGCTTAGAAGGGACCAAAGAGACCCAGTACTTC
TRBJ2-7 . 15 TRBV2 TRBD1 CASSGPTGAYYEQYF TGTGCCAGCAGTGGACCGACAGGGGCCTACTACGAGCAGTACTTC
TRBJ2-3 . 15 TRBV19 . CASSIGFVGTDTQYF TGTGCCAGTAGTATAGGGTTCGTCGGCACAGATACGCAGTATTTT
TRBJ1-1 . 14 TRBV4-3 TRBD1 CASRIHRGNTEAFF TGCGCCAGCAGAATACACAGGGGGAACACTGAAGCTTTCTTT
TRBJ2-1 . 15 TRBV9 . CASSVGSGEGNEQFF TGTGCCAGCAGCGTAGGGTCGGGAGAAGGTAATGAGCAGTTCTTC
TRBJ1-3 . 14 TRBV27 . CASSITSSGNTIYF TGTGCCAGCAGTATCACAAGCTCTGGAAACACCATATATTTT